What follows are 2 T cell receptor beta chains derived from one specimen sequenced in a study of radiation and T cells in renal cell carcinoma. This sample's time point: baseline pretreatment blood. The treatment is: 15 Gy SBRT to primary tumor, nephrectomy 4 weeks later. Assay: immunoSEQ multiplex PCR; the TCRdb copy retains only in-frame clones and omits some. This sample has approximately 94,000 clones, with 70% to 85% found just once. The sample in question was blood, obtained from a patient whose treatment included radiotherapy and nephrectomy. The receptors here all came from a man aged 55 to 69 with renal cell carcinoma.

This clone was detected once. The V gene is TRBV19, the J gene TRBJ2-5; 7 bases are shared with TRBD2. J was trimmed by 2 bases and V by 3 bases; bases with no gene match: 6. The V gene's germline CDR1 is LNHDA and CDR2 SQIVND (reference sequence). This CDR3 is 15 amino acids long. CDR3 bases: TGTGCCAGTAGTATCGGGGGGACTTCACAAGAGACCCAGTACTTC. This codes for CASSIGGTSQETQYF.

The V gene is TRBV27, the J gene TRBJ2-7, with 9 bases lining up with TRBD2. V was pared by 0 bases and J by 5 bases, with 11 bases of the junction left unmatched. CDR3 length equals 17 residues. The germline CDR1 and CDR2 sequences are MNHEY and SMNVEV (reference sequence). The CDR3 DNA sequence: TGTGCCAGCAGTTTATCGTGGGATAGCGGGAGAGGGCACGAGCAGTACTTC. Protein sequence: CASSLSWDSGRGHEQYF.